This is a list of T cell receptor beta chains from one sample in a study of cytomegalovirus exposure and HLA in healthy donors. The method was immunoSEQ multiplex PCR; TCRdb's version includes in-frame clones alone and lacks a portion of them. Of some 120,000 clones in the sample, around 80% were seen once. Sequenced sample: PBMCs. These TCRs come from a woman in her late teens or twenties in good health and CMV-seropositive. CDR3s include the opening cysteine and the closing phenylalanine or tryptophan. D genes are given only for firm matches. Expanded clones are given a class, and other clones once, few, many or no size at all.

clone size,V gene,D gene,J gene,CDR3 protein,CDR3 DNA
.,TRBV5-1,TRBD1,TRBJ2-3,CASSRGTGEDTQYF,TGCGCCAGCAGCCGAGGGACAGGGGAAGATACGCAGTATTTT
.,TRBV5-5,.,TRBJ1-5,CASSFGPRSNQPQHF,TGTGCCAGCAGCTTTGGCCCTCGTAGCAATCAGCCCCAGCATTTT
.,TRBV7-7,.,TRBJ2-1,CASSLAQAGDLNEQFF,TGTGCTAGCAGCTTAGCCCAAGCAGGGGATCTCAATGAGCAGTTCTTC
few,TRBV30,.,TRBJ1-1,CAWSASREMNTEAFF,TGTGCCTGGAGTGCCTCCCGGGAGATGAACACTGAAGCTTTCTTT
.,TRBV18,.,TRBJ2-5,CASSPSTPRETQYF,TGTGCCAGCTCTCCTTCTACCCCGCGAGAGACCCAGTACTTC
.,TRBV9,.,TRBJ1-4,CASSSPGRHEKLFF,TGTGCCAGCAGCTCCCCCGGGAGGCATGAAAAACTGTTTTTT
.,TRBV6-1,TRBD1,TRBJ1-4,CASRNQGVVNEKLFF,TGTGCCAGCAGGAATCAGGGGGTTGTTAATGAAAAACTGTTTTTT
.,TRBV19,TRBD1,TRBJ2-7,CASTTGVGEQYF,TGTGCCAGTACAACAGGGGTAGGCGAGCAGTACTTC
few,TRBV5-6,.,TRBJ2-7,CASSWGPGNYEQYF,TGTGCCAGCAGCTGGGGTCCGGGGAATTACGAGCAGTACTTC
.,TRBV5-1,.,TRBJ2-1,CASSLASGTYNEQFF,TGCGCCAGCAGCTTGGCCAGCGGCACCTACAATGAGCAGTTCTTC
.,TRBV10-2,.,TRBJ2-7,CASSESPSYEQYF,TGCGCCAGCAGTGAGTCTCCGAGTTACGAGCAGTACTTC
.,TRBV5-1,.,TRBJ2-7,CASSGGTDSYEQYF,TGCGCCAGCAGCGGGGGGACAGATTCCTACGAGCAGTACTTC
.,TRBV7-2,.,TRBJ1-1,CASSLVPGRTEAFF,TGTGCCAGCAGCTTAGTCCCAGGGAGGACTGAAGCTTTCTTT
.,TRBV19,.,TRBJ2-1,CASSTLLGSPNEQFF,TGTGCCAGTAGTACTCTCCTCGGGAGTCCCAATGAGCAGTTCTTC
.,TRBV30,.,TRBJ2-1,CAWSVTQGNEQFF,TGTGCCTGGAGTGTAACCCAGGGCAATGAGCAGTTCTTC
.,TRBV28,.,TRBJ1-1,CASKTPGSGGTEAFF,TGTGCCAGCAAGACTCCAGGGTCCGGGGGCACTGAAGCTTTCTTT
few,TRBV20-1,.,TRBJ2-7,CSARDNYEQYF,TGCAGTGCTAGGGACAACTACGAGCAGTACTTC
.,TRBV6-5,TRBD1,TRBJ2-2,CASRDRGQHGELFF,TGTGCCAGCAGGGACAGGGGGCAACACGGGGAGCTGTTTTTT
.,TRBV10-1,.,TRBJ1-1,CASSGRKGENTEAFF,TGCGCCAGCAGTGGTCGAAAAGGAGAGAACACTGAAGCTTTCTTT
.,TRBV5-1,.,TRBJ2-2,CASSWEVQGNTGELFF,TGCGCCAGCAGCTGGGAAGTACAGGGGAACACCGGGGAGCTGTTTTTT
.,TRBV28,.,TRBJ1-2,CASSRQNYGYTF,TGTGCCAGCAGTCGACAGAACTATGGCTACACCTTC
.,TRBV5-4,.,TRBJ1-4,CASSWAGATNEKLFF,TGTGCCAGCAGCTGGGCGGGGGCAACTAATGAAAAACTGTTTTTT
.,TRBV6-5,.,TRBJ2-2,CASSSNTGTGELFF,TGTGCCAGCAGTTCTAACACAGGGACCGGGGAGCTGTTTTTT
.,TRBV6-5,.,TRBJ2-7,CASSSPRGTYEQYF,TGTGCCAGCAGTTCCCCGAGAGGGACCTACGAGCAGTACTTC
.,TRBV30,.,TRBJ2-3,CAWSPGNSGTDTQYF,TGTGCCTGGAGTCCAGGGAACTCTGGCACAGATACGCAGTATTTT
.,TRBV7-9,TRBD2,TRBJ2-7,CASSFLAGGLYEQYF,TGTGCCAGCAGCTTTCTAGCGGGAGGGTTGTACGAGCAGTACTTC
.,TRBV28,TRBD1,TRBJ1-1,CASSVPGQATSEAFF,TGTGCCAGCAGTGTGCCGGGACAGGCAACTTCTGAAGCTTTCTTT
.,TRBV7-3,.,TRBJ2-2,CASSLSWPGNTGELFF,TGTGCCAGCAGCTTAAGTTGGCCTGGGAACACCGGGGAGCTGTTTTTT
.,TRBV6-1,.,TRBJ2-7,CASRRGGIGSYEQYF,TGTGCCAGCAGAAGGGGGGGGATCGGCTCCTACGAGCAGTACTTC
.,TRBV27,.,TRBJ1-1,CASSSPSRSTFEAFF,TGTGCCAGCAGTTCCCCTTCTCGGAGCACTTTTGAAGCTTTCTTT
few,TRBV30,.,TRBJ1-1,CAWTDIPGTEAFF,TGTGCCTGGACAGATATCCCGGGGACTGAAGCTTTCTTT
.,TRBV6-5,TRBD1,TRBJ1-2,CASSTTGGLSGGYTF,TGTGCCAGCAGTACCACAGGGGGCCTCTCAGGGGGCTACACCTTC
.,TRBV28,.,TRBJ2-3,CASSLSGFTDTQYF,TGTGCCAGCAGTTTGTCTGGCTTCACAGATACGCAGTATTTT
.,TRBV10-1,TRBD1,TRBJ1-2,CASSPGQGVDGYTF,TGCGCCAGCAGTCCGGGACAGGGAGTTGATGGCTACACCTTC
.,TRBV27,TRBD2,TRBJ2-3,CASSWDPGLAGGTDTQYF,TGTGCCAGCAGTTGGGACCCGGGACTAGCGGGAGGGACAGATACGCAGTATTTT
.,TRBV7-3,.,TRBJ1-1,CASSQLPDSSTEAFF,TGTGCCAGCAGCCAACTCCCTGACAGTAGCACTGAAGCTTTCTTT
once,TRBV11-1,.,TRBJ1-2,CASSLGPPYGYTF,TGTGCCAGCAGCTTAGGGCCCCCCTATGGCTACACCTTC
.,TRBV28,.,TRBJ2-7,CASSAGDTYEQYF,TGTGCCAGCAGTGCCGGGGACACCTACGAGCAGTACTTC
.,TRBV11-3,TRBD2,TRBJ2-2,CASSLEGTSGRATGELFF,TGTGCCAGCAGCTTAGAAGGGACTAGCGGGAGGGCCACCGGGGAGCTGTTTTTT
.,TRBV10-1,TRBD1,TRBJ2-1,CASSYSRDRGLNEQFF,TGCGCCAGCAGCTATTCCCGGGACAGGGGGCTCAATGAGCAGTTCTTC
.,TRBV6-4,.,TRBJ1-1,CASSDSEENTEAFF,TGTGCCAGCAGTGACTCGGAGGAGAACACTGAAGCTTTCTTT
.,TRBV9,TRBD2,TRBJ2-1,CASSGGLAGFYNEQFF,TGTGCCAGCAGCGGGGGACTAGCGGGCTTCTACAATGAGCAGTTCTTC
.,TRBV2,TRBD1,TRBJ1-3,CASRNRGFSGNTIYF,TGTGCCAGCAGAAACAGGGGGTTCTCTGGAAACACCATATATTTT
.,TRBV5-1,TRBD2,TRBJ2-1,CASSLGGTSYNEQFF,TGCGCCAGCAGCTTGGGCGGGACTAGCTACAATGAGCAGTTCTTC
.,TRBV14,TRBD2,TRBJ2-5,CASSQSPGLVFGTQYF,TGTGCCAGCAGCCAGTCTCCGGGACTAGTATTCGGGACCCAGTACTTC
.,TRBV5-1,TRBD2,TRBJ2-7,CASSPSSGRAHEQYF,TGCGCCAGCAGCCCCTCTAGCGGGAGGGCCCACGAGCAGTACTTC
.,TRBV7-9,.,TRBJ1-1,CASSLQGSTEAFF,TGTGCCAGCAGTCTCCAGGGGAGCACTGAAGCTTTCTTT
.,TRBV9,.,TRBJ2-5,CASSVEAGPTQYF,TGTGCCAGCAGCGTAGAGGCGGGACCCACCCAGTACTTC
few,TRBV6-5,.,TRBJ1-2,CASSYSMGGYTF,TGTGCCAGCAGTTACTCGATGGGCGGCTACACCTTC
.,TRBV6-5,.,TRBJ1-5,CASSDRLGNQPQHF,TGTGCCAGCAGTGACAGATTGGGCAATCAGCCCCAGCATTTT
once,TRBV28,.,TRBJ1-2,CASESNYGYTF,TGTGCCAGCGAGTCCAACTATGGCTACACCTTC
.,TRBV9,.,TRBJ2-5,CASSASPGDQETQYF,TGTGCCAGCAGCGCTAGCCCGGGGGACCAAGAGACCCAGTACTTC
.,TRBV2,TRBD2,TRBJ2-1,CASSGLAGYNEQFF,TGTGCCAGCTCGGGACTAGCGGGTTACAATGAGCAGTTCTTC